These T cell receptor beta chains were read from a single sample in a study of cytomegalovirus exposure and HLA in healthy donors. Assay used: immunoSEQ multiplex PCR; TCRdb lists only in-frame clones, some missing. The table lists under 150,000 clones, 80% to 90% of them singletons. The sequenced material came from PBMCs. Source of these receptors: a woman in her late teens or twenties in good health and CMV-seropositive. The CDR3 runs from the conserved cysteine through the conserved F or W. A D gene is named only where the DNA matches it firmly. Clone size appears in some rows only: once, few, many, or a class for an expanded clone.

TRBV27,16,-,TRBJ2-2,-,CASSFVQGLGTGELFF,TGTGCCAGCAGTTTCGTCCAGGGGTTGGGCACCGGGGAGCTGTTTTTT
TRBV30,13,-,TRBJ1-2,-,CAWSDRFLRGYTF,TGTGCCTGGAGCGACAGGTTTTTGAGAGGCTACACCTTC
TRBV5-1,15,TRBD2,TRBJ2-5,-,CASSLAGEGLQTQYF,TGCGCCAGCAGCTTGGCCGGGGAGGGTTTGCAGACCCAGTACTTC
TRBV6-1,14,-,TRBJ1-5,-,CASSEPRVNQPQHF,TGTGCCAGCAGTGAACCCAGGGTTAACCAGCCCCAGCATTTT
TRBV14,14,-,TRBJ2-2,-,CASSPRANTGELFF,TGTGCCAGCAGCCCCAGGGCGAACACCGGGGAGCTGTTTTTT
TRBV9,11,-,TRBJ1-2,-,CASHRVDGYTF,TGTGCCAGCCACAGGGTAGATGGCTACACCTTC
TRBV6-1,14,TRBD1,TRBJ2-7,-,CATLAGTGGFEQYF,TGTGCCACCCTTGCCGGGACAGGGGGCTTCGAGCAGTACTTC
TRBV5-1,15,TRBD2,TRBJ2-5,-,CASSLPGLGAETQYF,TGCGCCAGCAGCTTGCCGGGACTAGGGGCAGAGACCCAGTACTTC
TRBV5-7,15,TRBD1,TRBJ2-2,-,CASSPTLGRGGELFF,TGTGCCAGCAGCCCAACCTTGGGCAGGGGGGGGGAGCTGTTTTTT
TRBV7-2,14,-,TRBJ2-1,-,CASSLGGQPNEQFF,TGTGCCAGCAGCTTAGGAGGACAGCCCAATGAGCAGTTCTTC
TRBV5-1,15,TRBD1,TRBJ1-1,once,CASSLQGAGNTEAFF,TGCGCCAGCAGCTTACAGGGGGCGGGGAACACTGAAGCTTTCTTT
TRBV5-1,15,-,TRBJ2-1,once,CASSLVGERYNEQFF,TGCGCCAGCAGCTTGGTGGGAGAGAGATACAATGAGCAGTTCTTC
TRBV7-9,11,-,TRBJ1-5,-,CASSSPGPQHF,TGTGCCAGCAGCTCCCCGGGACCCCAGCATTTT
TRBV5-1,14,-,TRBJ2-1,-,CASTSDSPYNEQFF,TGCGCCAGCACCTCGGACTCCCCCTACAATGAGCAGTTCTTC
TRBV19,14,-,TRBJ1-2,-,CASSMATSNYGYTF,TGTGCCAGTAGTATGGCAACGTCTAACTATGGCTACACCTTC
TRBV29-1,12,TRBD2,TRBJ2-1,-,CSVVAGVNEQFF,TGCAGCGTTGTAGCGGGAGTGAATGAGCAGTTCTTC
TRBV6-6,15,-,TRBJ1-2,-,CASSYRDKDIYGYTF,TGTGCCAGCAGTTATCGGGACAAAGACATCTATGGCTACACCTTC
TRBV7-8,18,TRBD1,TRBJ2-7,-,CASSATHRTGAASYEQYF,TGTGCCAGCAGCGCCACACATCGTACAGGGGCCGCCTCCTACGAGCAGTACTTC
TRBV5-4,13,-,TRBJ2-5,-,CASTLPTGETQYF,TGTGCCAGCACCCTCCCAACAGGAGAGACCCAGTACTTC
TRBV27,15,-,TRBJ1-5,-,CASSFLGEGGQPQHF,TGTGCCAGCAGTTTCCTCGGGGAAGGAGGTCAGCCCCAGCATTTT